This entry features one T cell receptor (beta chain) sequence. The CDR3 runs to 16 residues. Germline-derived CDR1 and CDR2 are KGHDR and SFDVKD. Trimming cost V 6 bases and J 3 bases; bases outside gene matches: 9. Clones were sequenced by immunoSEQ multiplex PCR, and TCRdb holds only the in-frame ones, with some missing. Of under 200,000 clones in the sample, 85% to 90% were seen once. The entry originates in a study of blood T cell repertoires in COVID-19. The sequenced sample consisted of peripheral blood. This clonotype was sampled from a man aged 18 to 35 with active or convalescent COVID-19. The rearrangement links TRBV24-1 to TRBJ1-5; TRBD1 aligns across 8 bases. CDR3 nucleotide sequence: TGTGCCACCAGTTCCGGGAGGACAGGGAACAATCAGCCCCAGCATTTT. This encodes CATSSGRTGNNQPQHF.